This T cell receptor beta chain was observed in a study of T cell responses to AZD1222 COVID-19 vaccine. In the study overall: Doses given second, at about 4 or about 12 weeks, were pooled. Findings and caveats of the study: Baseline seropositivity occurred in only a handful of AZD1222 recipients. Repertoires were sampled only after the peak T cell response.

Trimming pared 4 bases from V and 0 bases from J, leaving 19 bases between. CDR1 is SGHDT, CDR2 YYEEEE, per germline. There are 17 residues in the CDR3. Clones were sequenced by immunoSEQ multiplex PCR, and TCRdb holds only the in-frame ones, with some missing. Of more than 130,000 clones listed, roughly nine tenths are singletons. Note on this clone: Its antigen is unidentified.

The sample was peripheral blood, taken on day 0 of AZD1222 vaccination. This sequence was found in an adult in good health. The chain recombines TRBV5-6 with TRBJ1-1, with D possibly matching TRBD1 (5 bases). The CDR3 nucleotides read TGTGCCAGCAGCACTAGCACGAGTCGGGGGATGAACACTGAAGCTTTCTTT. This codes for CASSTSTSRGMNTEAFF.